The clone carrying this TCR beta chain was counted at least ten times. Using genomic DNA as the template, TCR beta VDJ and CDR3 profiling was carried out. TCRdb processed the reads anew with MiXCR; each CDR3 protein has one entry. Of hundreds of thousands of distinct CDR3 sequences in the sample, around 60% were seen once. This entry comes from a study of CD8+CD57+ T cells in acquired aplastic anemia. Sample: sorted CD4+, CD8+, or CD8+CD57+ T cells (not recorded which) from PBMCs. The receptor was derived from a human donor with severe aplastic anemia or a healthy control (not recorded which).

For the CDR3, the DNA is TGTGCCAGCAGCCAACTGGAACCGAATTCACCCCTCCACTTT. It is translated as CASSQLEPNSPLHF. The chain carries TRBV3-1 and TRBJ1-6, with D unresolved. The CDR3 contains 14 residues. V was trimmed by 2 bases and J by 7 bases, leaving 9 bases between them. The germline V gene encodes CDR1 LGHDT and CDR2 YNNKEL (reference sequence). The variable domain in full, with the rest retrieved from reference TRBV3-1 and TRBJ1-6, is DTAVSQTPKYLVTQMGNDKSIKCEQNLGHDTMYWYKQDSKKFLKIMFSYNNKELIINETVPNRFSPKSPDKAHLNLHINSLELGDSAVYFCASSQLEPNSPLHFGNGTRLTVT.